This is a list of T cell receptor beta chains from one sample in a study of blood T cells in healthy people across ages. One entry per CDR3 protein results from TCRdb running MiXCR on the 5' RACE reads. The data show some 930,000 distinct CDR3 sequences, 25% to 30% seen once. This same sample was also taken into another study, of T cells of mothers and their children.

Source material: blood. The source of these receptors is a woman in her forties in good health. Both conserved end residues are part of each CDR3. Fields, in order: J gene, V gene, D gene, clone size, CDR3 DNA, CDR3 protein. The D gene is left open where the match is weak. Clone size is stated in some rows and not others, as once, few, many or a class when expanded.

>TRBJ2-7|TRBV3-1|.|many
TGTGCCAGCAGCCAAGCGAGCGAGCAGTACTTC
CASSQASEQYF
>TRBJ2-5|TRBV5-5|.|many
TGTGCCAGCAGCTTGGAGTCCTACGGCAGTGAAGAGACCCAGTACTTC
CASSLESYGSEETQYF
>TRBJ2-3|TRBV5-1|TRBD1|.
TGCGCCAGCGAGACCGGGACAGGGACAGATACGCAGTATTTT
CASETGTGTDTQYF
>TRBJ1-2|TRBV12-3/TRBV12-4|.|.
TGTGCCAGCAGTCGATACAATGGCTACACCTTC
CASSRYNGYTF
>TRBJ1-1|TRBV6-5|TRBD1|.
TGTGCCAGCAGTTACTGGGGACCTAGGGGGCCGAACACTGAAGCTTTCTTT
CASSYWGPRGPNTEAFF
>TRBJ1-1|TRBV6-5|.|few
TGTGCCAGCAGTCTGCTTTCTGGCAGGGGGAACACTGAAGCTTTCTTT
CASSLLSGRGNTEAFF
>TRBJ2-1|TRBV14|.|.
TGTGCCAGCAGCCAAGTAGGTTTGCGGGACACCTACAATGAGCAGTTCTTC
CASSQVGLRDTYNEQFF
>TRBJ1-2|TRBV13|TRBD1|once
TGTGCCAGCAGCAGACAGGGCCTACTTTCCCCCAATGGCTACACCTTC
CASSRQGLLSPNGYTF
>TRBJ2-1|TRBV11-1|TRBD2|.
TGTGCCAGCAGCTTTGGCGGGGGTGGGGGAAATGAGCAGTTCTTC
CASSFGGGGGNEQFF
>TRBJ2-1|TRBV7-7|TRBD1|many
TGTGCTAGCAGCTTAGGCCATCAGGGGGATGAGCAGTTCTTC
CASSLGHQGDEQFF
>TRBJ2-7|TRBV6-1|.|.
TGTGCCAGCAGTGAATTTTCCGGCTCCTACGAGCAGTACTTC
CASSEFSGSYEQYF
>TRBJ1-1|TRBV29-1|.|.
TGCAGCGTGTTGGGTCAGACTGAAGCTTTCTTT
CSVLGQTEAFF
>TRBJ2-6|TRBV5-1|TRBD1|many
TGCGCCAGCAGCGGGACAGCTGGGGCCAACGTCCTGACTTTC
CASSGTAGANVLTF
>TRBJ1-2|TRBV29-1|.|.
TGCAGCGGAACCTCTAACTATGGCTACACCTTC
CSGTSNYGYTF
>TRBJ1-2|TRBV4-1|.|.
TGCGCCAGCAGCCCACAGGGCGTCTATGGCTACACCTTC
CASSPQGVYGYTF
>TRBJ1-2|TRBV28|TRBD1|.
TGTGCCAGCAGTGTGACAGGGCCCCTCAGGGGCTACACCTTC
CASSVTGPLRGYTF
>TRBJ2-1|TRBV9|TRBD1|few
TGTGCCAGCAGCGTAGTCGGACAGGGGAACAATGAGCAGTTCTTC
CASSVVGQGNNEQFF
>TRBJ1-2|TRBV12-3/TRBV12-4|.|.
TGTGCCGGCAGTTTGTCTGGGAGCTATGGCTACACCTTC
CAGSLSGSYGYTF
>TRBJ2-1|TRBV12-5|.|.
TGTGCTAGTTGTTTGTTTAAGAGCGGTAACAATGAGCAGTTCTTC
CASCLFKSGNNEQFF
>TRBJ2-3|TRBV12-3/TRBV12-4|TRBD1|few
TGTGCCAGCAGTTTCCGTGGACAGGGTGAGGGACCTAGCACAGATACGCAGTATTTT
CASSFRGQGEGPSTDTQYF
>TRBJ2-7|TRBV7-8|TRBD2|many
TGTGCCAGCAGCTTAGAGGCCGGGAGGTACGAGCAGTACTTC
CASSLEAGRYEQYF
>TRBJ2-7|TRBV7-2|.|many
TGTGCCAGCAGCCGCGGCGAGGTCTACGAGCAGTACTTC
CASSRGEVYEQYF
>TRBJ1-6|TRBV4-1|.|many
TGCGCCAGCAGCCAAGATTGGGCCTCGGATTCACCCCTCCACTTT
CASSQDWASDSPLHF
>TRBJ1-2|TRBV12-3/TRBV12-4|TRBD1|.
TGTGCCAGCAGCCAAGGGACAGGGAACCGCTATGGCTACACCTTC
CASSQGTGNRYGYTF
>TRBJ2-3|TRBV5-5|TRBD2|.
TGTGCCAGCGCCCTACTAGCGGGGGTCACAGATACGCAGTATTTT
CASALLAGVTDTQYF
>TRBJ1-2|TRBV20-1|.|few
TGCAGTGCTAGAGAGCAGGGCGGGAGCTATGGCTACACCTTC
CSAREQGGSYGYTF
>TRBJ1-2|TRBV9|.|.
TGTGCCAGCAGCGGGGGATTTGACTATGGCTACACCTTC
CASSGGFDYGYTF
>TRBJ1-2|TRBV20-1|.|.
TGCAGTAACCGCCCGGGGCAGGGGAAAGGAGGCTACACCTTC
CSNRPGQGKGGYTF
>TRBJ2-5|TRBV15|.|many
TGTGCCACCAGCAGAGATCGAGGGAAAGAGACCCAGTACTTC
CATSRDRGKETQYF
>TRBJ2-3|TRBV7-2|TRBD1|few
TGTGCCAGCAGCTGGGACAGGGCGGGGAATACGCAGTATTTT
CASSWDRAGNTQYF
>TRBJ2-3|TRBV7-6|.|.
TGTGCCAGCAGTTACGGGGCTACTAGCACAGATACGCAGTATTTT
CASSYGATSTDTQYF
>TRBJ2-3|TRBV5-1|.|.
TGCGCCAGCAGCTTGGGGACAAGGAGCACAGATACGCAGTATTTT
CASSLGTRSTDTQYF
>TRBJ2-7|TRBV7-2|.|many
TGTGCCAGCAGTTCCAGTCAGGTCTACGAGCAGTACTTC
CASSSSQVYEQYF
>TRBJ1-2|TRBV12-3/TRBV12-4|.|few
TGTGCCAGCAGTTTAGCGATGATGGGGGGGGAAGGCTACACCTTC
CASSLAMMGGEGYTF
>TRBJ2-5|TRBV5-6|TRBD2|few
TGTGCCAGCAGCTGGGGGCAGCGGGGGGTGGGTGAGACCCAGTACTTC
CASSWGQRGVGETQYF